A single sample is the source of the 14 T cell receptor beta chains below, sequenced in a study of shared clonotypes between healthy human individuals (TCRdb year 2020). The receptor library was made with the immunoSEQ multiplex PCR assay. TCRdb re-hosts the immuneACCESS table, in-frame sequences only. Its copies lack some clones; in the studies checked, an unresolved V gene accounts for under half of them, and the cause for the rest is not known. The sample includes about 2.2 million clones, with about 92% observed a single time. The ten largest clones take up approximately 1.7% of the sample. CD8 naive samples were CD45RO-negative cells positively selected for CCR7, giving a CD45RA+CCR7+ population that excluded TemRA cells. Sequenced material: naive CD8+ T cells from PBMCs. The cell subset or site label of this sample denotes: CD45RA+CCR7+. The receptors here all came from a man between 18 and 29 years old in good health. Some clones in this sample may be carry-over from other donors' samples.

The V call is TRBV18, the J call TRBJ1-1; D ambiguous. The germline V gene has CDR1 KGHSH and CDR2 LQKENI. Trimming pared 6 bases from V and 1 base from J, leaving 12 bases between. This CDR3 has 14 residues. The CDR3 coding sequence is TGTGCCAGCTCCGGTCGGGCACGGAACACTGAAGCTTTCTTT. It yields the protein CASSGRARNTEAFF.

The V gene is TRBV2, the J gene TRBJ2-5; 7 positions match TRBD1. After removal of 8 bases from V and 0 bases from J, the junction contained 9 bases not matched to a gene. Germline V CDR1 and CDR2: SNHLY, FYNNEI. The CDR3 is 15 amino acids. The CDR3 loop is CASGWDRSHQETQYF. DNA of the CDR3: TGTGCCAGCGGATGGGACAGAAGTCACCAAGAGACCCAGTACTTC. Drawing the rest from reference TRBV2 and TRBJ2-5, the complete variable domain is EPEVTQTPSHQVTQMGQEVILRCVPISNHLYFYWYRQILGQKVEFLVSFYNNEISEKSEIFDDQFSVERPDGSNFTLKIRSTKLEDSAMYFCASGWDRSHQETQYFGPGTRLLVL.

The chain links TRBV9 to TRBJ1-3; no reliable D call. This CDR3 has 15 amino acids. Germline CDR1 SGDLS, CDR2 YYNGEE. V was cut by 0 bases and J by 0 bases, with 7 bases left in between. The CDR3 sequence is CASSVDFSSGNTIYF. Written as DNA, the CDR3 is TGTGCCAGCAGCGTAGATTTCAGCTCTGGAAACACCATATATTTT.

The rearrangement links TRBV5-4 to TRBJ2-7, with TRBD1 matching 7 bases. Germline V gene data show CDR1 as SGHNT and CDR2 as YYREEE (reference sequence). The CDR3 spans 13 residues. V shed 3 bases, J shed 3 bases, and the junction held 3 bases outside the gene matches. CDR3 nucleotide sequence: TGTGCCAGCAGCTCATACAGGGGCTACGAGCAGTACTTC. It encodes CASSSYRGYEQYF.

This chain links TRBV4-1 with TRBJ2-1, with D perhaps matching TRBD2 (5 bases). Germline V gene sequence: CDR1 MGHRA, CDR2 YSYEKL. CDR3 length equals 16 residues. The ends were cut back, 3 bases at V and 7 bases at J, with 19 bases in the middle. The CDR3 spells CASSQGAEGLRNEQFF. Written as DNA, the CDR3 is TGCGCCAGCAGCCAGGGTGCCGAGGGCCTGCGAAATGAGCAGTTCTTC.

The chain carries TRBV5-5 and TRBJ1-3; no clear D. V was shortened by 0 bases and J by 3 bases, with 10 bases between the two germline ends. Germline V gives CDR1 SGHKS, CDR2 YYEKEE (reference sequence). There are 15 residues in the CDR3. DNA of the CDR3: TGTGCCAGCAGCTTGGAACGGGGTCTTGGAAACACCATATATTTT. Translation: CASSLERGLGNTIYF.

This chain uses TRBV7-8 with TRBJ2-7; no reliable D call. The V gene lost 7 bases and the J gene lost 0 bases, with 13 bases spanning the gap. There are 14 residues in the CDR3. Per germline, CDR1 SGHVS and CDR2 FQNEAQ. CDR3 sequence (DNA): TGTGCCAGCACCCCATATAAGGTCTCCTACGAGCAGTACTTC. Protein product: CASTPYKVSYEQYF.

Worth noting for this clone: This may be a read error, as it is one base from a much larger clone. Other DNA sequences in this sample translate to the same CDR3. The chain employs TRBV28 and TRBJ1-1; D remains unclear. From germline, CDR1 is MDHEN and CDR2 SYDVKM. The CDR3 runs 14 residues. Trimming shortened V by 3 bases and J by 0 bases, and 8 bases separated the two germline ends. This CDR3 is CASSFGRMNTEAFF. In DNA form, the CDR3 reads TGTGCCAGCAGTTTTGGCCGAATGAACACTGAAGCTTTCTTT.

This chain uses TRBV4-1 with TRBJ2-5; D is perhaps TRBD1 or TRBD2 (7 bases each). The CDR3 runs 15 residues. In germline, CDR1 is MGHRA, CDR2 YSYEKL. The V end lost 6 bases, the J end lost 1 base, and 15 bases lay between the germline ends. Written as DNA, the CDR3 is TGCGCCAGCAGTCAGGGGGGGGGATTCCAAGAGACCCAGTACTTC. Translating it yields CASSQGGGFQETQYF.

The chain combines TRBV27 with TRBJ2-1; the match to TRBD2 covers 10 bases. Germline assignment: CDR1 MNHEY and CDR2 SMNVEV (reference sequence). The V gene end was trimmed by 6 bases and the J gene end by 3 bases; junction bases not matched to a gene: 11. The CDR3 spans 17 residues. The CDR3 spells CASSPTSGPADYNEQFF. The CDR3 bases are TGTGCCAGCAGCCCGACTAGCGGGCCTGCCGACTACAATGAGCAGTTCTTC.

V gene TRBV4-1 combines with J gene TRBJ1-2, with D tentatively TRBD1 (5 bases). The CDR3 has 15 amino acids. Germline V gene lookup returns CDR1 MGHRA and CDR2 YSYEKL. V was shortened by 1 base and J by 0 bases, with 9 bases between the two germline ends. Here the CDR3 reads CASSQGTKANYGYTF. For the CDR3, the DNA is TGCGCCAGCAGCCAAGGGACAAAAGCTAACTATGGCTACACCTTC.

This sequence joins TRBV2 and TRBJ2-1, with D tentatively TRBD1 or TRBD2 (5 bases each). The germline V gene has CDR1 SNHLY and CDR2 FYNNEI. Trimming removed 5 bases at V and 13 bases at J, with 18 bases between. This CDR3 is 13 amino acids long. The CDR3 reads CASSPPGRNSQFF. In nucleotides, the CDR3 is TGTGCCAGCAGTCCGCCGGGACGCAACTCACAGTTCTTC.

The V call is TRBV5-1, the J call TRBJ2-2; D may match TRBD1 or TRBD2 (5 bases each). There are 20 residues in the CDR3. Germline V gives CDR1 SGHRS, CDR2 YFSETQ. V lost 0 bases and J 3 bases, leaving 24 bases between the germline ends. DNA for the CDR3: TGCGCCAGCAGCTTGGAAGGGACGGAGAAGGTCGAGACGTACACCGGGGAGCTGTTTTTT. Amino acids: CASSLEGTEKVETYTGELFF.

This chain joins TRBV6-5 and TRBJ2-3; D remains ambiguous. V was trimmed by 0 bases and J by 4 bases, leaving 8 bases between them. The CDR3 length is 14 residues. Germline V CDR1 and CDR2: MNHEY, SVGAGI. CDR3 coding DNA: TGTGCCAGCAGTTACTCGATCCAGTCAGATACGCAGTATTTT. As protein: CASSYSIQSDTQYF.